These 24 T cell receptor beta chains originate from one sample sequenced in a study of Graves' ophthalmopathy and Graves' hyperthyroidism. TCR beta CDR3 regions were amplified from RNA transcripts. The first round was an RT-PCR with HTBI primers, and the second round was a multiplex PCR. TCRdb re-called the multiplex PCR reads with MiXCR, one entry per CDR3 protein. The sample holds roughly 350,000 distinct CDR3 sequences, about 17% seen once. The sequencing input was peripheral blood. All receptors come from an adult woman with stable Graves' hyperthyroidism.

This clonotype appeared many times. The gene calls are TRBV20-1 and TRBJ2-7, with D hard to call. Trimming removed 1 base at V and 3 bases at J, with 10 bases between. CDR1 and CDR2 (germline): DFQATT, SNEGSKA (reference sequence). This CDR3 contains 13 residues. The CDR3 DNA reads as TGCAGTGCTAGAGGTTCATGGGGCTACGAGCAGTACTTC. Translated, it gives CSARGSWGYEQYF.

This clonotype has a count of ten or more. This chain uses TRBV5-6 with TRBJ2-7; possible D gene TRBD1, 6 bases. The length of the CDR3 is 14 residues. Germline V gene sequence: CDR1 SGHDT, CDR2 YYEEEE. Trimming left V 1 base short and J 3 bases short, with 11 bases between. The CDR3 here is CASSLHRVYYEQYF. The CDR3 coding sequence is TGTGCCAGCAGCTTGCACAGGGTCTACTACGAGCAGTACTTC.

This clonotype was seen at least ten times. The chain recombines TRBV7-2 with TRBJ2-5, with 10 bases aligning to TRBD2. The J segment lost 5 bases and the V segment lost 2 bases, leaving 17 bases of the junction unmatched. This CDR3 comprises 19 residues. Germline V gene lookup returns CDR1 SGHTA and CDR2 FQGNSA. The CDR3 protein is CASSLTTPGLAGEVETQYF. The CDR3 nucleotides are TGTGCCAGCAGCTTAACAACCCCGGGGCTAGCGGGAGAGGTTGAGACCCAGTACTTC.

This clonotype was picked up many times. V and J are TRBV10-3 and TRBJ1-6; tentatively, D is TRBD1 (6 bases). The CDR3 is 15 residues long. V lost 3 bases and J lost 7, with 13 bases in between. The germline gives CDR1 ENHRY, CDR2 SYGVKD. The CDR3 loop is CAISDGQTENSPLHF. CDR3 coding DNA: TGTGCCATCAGTGACGGACAGACAGAGAATTCACCCCTCCACTTT.

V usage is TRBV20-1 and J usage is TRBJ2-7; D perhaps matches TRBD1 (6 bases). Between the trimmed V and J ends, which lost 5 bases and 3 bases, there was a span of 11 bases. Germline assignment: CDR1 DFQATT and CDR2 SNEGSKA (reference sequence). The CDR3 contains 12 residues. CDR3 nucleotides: TGCAGTGCTCACGGGACACTCTACGAGCAGTACTTC. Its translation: CSAHGTLYEQYF.

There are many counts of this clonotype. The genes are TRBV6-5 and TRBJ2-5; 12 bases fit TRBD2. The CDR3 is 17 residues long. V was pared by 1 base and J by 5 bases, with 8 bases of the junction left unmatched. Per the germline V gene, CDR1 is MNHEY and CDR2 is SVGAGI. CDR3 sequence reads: CASSYWRTSGNLETQYF. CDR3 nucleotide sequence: TGTGCCAGCAGTTACTGGCGGACTAGCGGGAATCTGGAGACCCAGTACTTC.

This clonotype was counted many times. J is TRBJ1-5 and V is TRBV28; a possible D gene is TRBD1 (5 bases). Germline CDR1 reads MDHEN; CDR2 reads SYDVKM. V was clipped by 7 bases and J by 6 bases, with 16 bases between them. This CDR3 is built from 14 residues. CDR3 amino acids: CASIRGVEGQPQHF. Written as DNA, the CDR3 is TGTGCCAGCATCCGGGGCGTCGAAGGTCAGCCCCAGCATTTT.

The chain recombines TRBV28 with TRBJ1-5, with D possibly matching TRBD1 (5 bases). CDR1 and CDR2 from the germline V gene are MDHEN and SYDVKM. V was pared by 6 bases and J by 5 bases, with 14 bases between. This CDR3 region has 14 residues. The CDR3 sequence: CASRRGRGYQPQHF. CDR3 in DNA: TGTGCCAGCAGAAGAGGGCGGGGGTATCAGCCCCAGCATTTT.

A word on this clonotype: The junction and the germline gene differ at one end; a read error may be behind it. In nucleotides, the CDR3 is TGTGCCAGCGGTGACAGGGGGAGTCGTGGCTACACCTTC. Residues: CASGDRGSRGYTF. The chain has TRBV6-1 and TRBJ1-2, with 9 bases identical to TRBD1. CDR3 length: 13 amino acids. CDR1 and CDR2 from the germline V gene are MNHNS and SASEGT.

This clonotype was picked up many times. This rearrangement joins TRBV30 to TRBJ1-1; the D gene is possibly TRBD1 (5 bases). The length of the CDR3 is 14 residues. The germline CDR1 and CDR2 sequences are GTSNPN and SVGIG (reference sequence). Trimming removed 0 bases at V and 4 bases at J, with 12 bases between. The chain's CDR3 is CAWSVTQGLTEAFF. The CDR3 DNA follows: TGTGCCTGGAGTGTAACCCAGGGTCTCACTGAAGCTTTCTTT.

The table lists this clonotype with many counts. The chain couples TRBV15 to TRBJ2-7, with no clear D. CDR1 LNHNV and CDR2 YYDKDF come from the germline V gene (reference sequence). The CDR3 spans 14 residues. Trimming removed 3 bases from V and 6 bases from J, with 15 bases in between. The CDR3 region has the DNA TGTGCCACCAGCAGCGTGGCCTTTTCCGGCGAGCAGTACTTC. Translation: CATSSVAFSGEQYF.

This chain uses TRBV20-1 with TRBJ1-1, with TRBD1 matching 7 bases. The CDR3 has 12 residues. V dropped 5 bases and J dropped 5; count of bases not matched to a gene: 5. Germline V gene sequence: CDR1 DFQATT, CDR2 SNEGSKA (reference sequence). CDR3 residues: CSAREGATEAFF. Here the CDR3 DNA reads TGCAGTGCTCGGGAGGGGGCGACTGAAGCTTTCTTT.

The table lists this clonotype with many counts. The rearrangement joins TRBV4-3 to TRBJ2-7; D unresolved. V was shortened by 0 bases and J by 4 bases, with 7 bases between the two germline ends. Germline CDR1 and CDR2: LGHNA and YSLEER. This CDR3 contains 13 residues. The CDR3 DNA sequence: TGCGCCAGCAGCCAAGAGTTCGGATACGAGCAGTACTTC. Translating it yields CASSQEFGYEQYF.

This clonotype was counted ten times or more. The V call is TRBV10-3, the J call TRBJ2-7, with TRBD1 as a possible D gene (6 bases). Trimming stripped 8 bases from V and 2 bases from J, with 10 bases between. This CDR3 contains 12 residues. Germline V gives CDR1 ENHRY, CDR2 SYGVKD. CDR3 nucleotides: TGTGCCATCGGTAGACAGGCCTACGAGCAGTACTTC. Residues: CAIGRQAYEQYF.

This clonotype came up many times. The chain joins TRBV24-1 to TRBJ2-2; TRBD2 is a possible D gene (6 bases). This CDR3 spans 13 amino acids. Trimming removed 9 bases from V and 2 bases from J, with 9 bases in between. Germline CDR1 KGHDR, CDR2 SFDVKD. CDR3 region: CATGAGNTGELFF. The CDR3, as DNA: TGTGCCACCGGCGCGGGAAACACCGGGGAGCTGTTTTTT.

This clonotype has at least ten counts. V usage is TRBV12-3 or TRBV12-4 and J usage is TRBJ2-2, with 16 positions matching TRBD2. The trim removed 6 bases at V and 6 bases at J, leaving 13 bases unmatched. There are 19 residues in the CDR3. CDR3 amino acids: CASSLGLAGGYRGPGELFF. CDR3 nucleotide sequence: TGTGCCAGCAGCTTGGGACTAGCGGGAGGGTATCGGGGCCCCGGGGAGCTGTTTTTT.

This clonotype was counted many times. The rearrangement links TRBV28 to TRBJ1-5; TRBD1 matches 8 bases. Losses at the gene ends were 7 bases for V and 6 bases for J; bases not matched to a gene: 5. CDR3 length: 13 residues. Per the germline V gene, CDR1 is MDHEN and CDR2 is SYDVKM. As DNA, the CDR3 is TGTGCCAGCAACAGGGGGTTTTCTCAGCCCCAGCATTTT. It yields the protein CASNRGFSQPQHF.

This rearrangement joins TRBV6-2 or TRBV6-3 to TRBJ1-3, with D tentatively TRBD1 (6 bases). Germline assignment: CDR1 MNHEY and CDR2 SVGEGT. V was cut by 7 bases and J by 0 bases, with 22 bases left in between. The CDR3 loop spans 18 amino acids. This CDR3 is CASKVGAGTLSSGNTIYF. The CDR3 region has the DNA TGTGCCAGCAAGGTGGGGGCCGGGACATTAAGCTCTGGAAACACCATATATTTT.

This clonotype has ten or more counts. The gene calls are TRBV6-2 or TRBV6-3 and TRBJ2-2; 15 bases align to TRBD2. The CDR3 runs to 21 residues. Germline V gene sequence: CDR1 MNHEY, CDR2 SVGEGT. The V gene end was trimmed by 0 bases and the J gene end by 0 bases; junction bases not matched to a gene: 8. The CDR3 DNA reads TGTGCCAGCAGTTACTCGAACCCAGGACTAGCGGGAGGGACGAACACCGGGGAGCTGTTTTTT. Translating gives CASSYSNPGLAGGTNTGELFF.

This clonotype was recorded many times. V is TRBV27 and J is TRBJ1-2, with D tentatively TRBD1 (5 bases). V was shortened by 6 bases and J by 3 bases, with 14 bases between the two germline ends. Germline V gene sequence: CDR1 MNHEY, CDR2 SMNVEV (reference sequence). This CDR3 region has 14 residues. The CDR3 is CASSSEWGDYGYTF. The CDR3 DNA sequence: TGTGCCAGCAGCAGCGAGTGGGGGGACTATGGCTACACCTTC.

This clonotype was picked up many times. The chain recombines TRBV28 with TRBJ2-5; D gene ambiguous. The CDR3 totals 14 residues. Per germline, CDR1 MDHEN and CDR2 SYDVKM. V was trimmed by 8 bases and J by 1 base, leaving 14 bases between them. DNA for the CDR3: TGTGCCAGCTCCCCGGACGGCCCCCAAGAGACCCAGTACTTC. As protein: CASSPDGPQETQYF.

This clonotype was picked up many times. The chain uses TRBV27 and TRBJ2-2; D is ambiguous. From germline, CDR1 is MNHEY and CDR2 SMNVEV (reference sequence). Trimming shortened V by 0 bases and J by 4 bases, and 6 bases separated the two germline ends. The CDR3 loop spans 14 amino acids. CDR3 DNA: TGTGCCAGCAGTTTATCGCCCCGCACCGGGGAGCTGTTTTTT. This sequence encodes CASSLSPRTGELFF.

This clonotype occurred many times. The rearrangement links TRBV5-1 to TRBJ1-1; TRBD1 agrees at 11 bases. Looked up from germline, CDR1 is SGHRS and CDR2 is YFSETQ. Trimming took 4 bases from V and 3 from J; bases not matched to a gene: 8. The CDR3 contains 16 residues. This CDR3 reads CASSQRTGGVDTEAFF. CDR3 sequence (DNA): TGCGCCAGCAGCCAGCGGACAGGGGGCGTTGACACTGAAGCTTTCTTT.

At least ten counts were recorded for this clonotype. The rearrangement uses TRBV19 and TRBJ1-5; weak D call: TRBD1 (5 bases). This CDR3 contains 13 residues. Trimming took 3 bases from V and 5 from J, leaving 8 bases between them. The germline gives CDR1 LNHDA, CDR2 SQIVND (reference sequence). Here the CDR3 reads CASSIRGYQPQHF. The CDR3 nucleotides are TGTGCCAGTAGTATCCGGGGGTATCAGCCCCAGCATTTT.